This TCR beta chain emerged from a study of blood T cells in healthy people across ages. General observations from the study: There was no known CMV status for donors, so expanded clonotype changes were possibly confounded.

With a J-beta primer mix and a sample-barcoded 5' primer, a second PCR ran roughly 6 to 11 cycles. TCRdb independently ran MiXCR on the 5' RACE reads; one entry per CDR3 protein. The sample lists about 290,000 distinct CDR3 sequences, roughly 29% seen once, with 29% in the top ten. Germline V gene data show CDR1 as LGHNA and CDR2 as YNFKEQ. Trimming took 4 bases from V and 6 from J; bases not matched to a gene: 6. The CDR3 consists of 16 residues. This clonotype was counted many times. The antigen is undetermined. Sequenced input: blood. The TCR originated in a woman between 65 and 79 years old in good health. The chain has TRBV4-2 and TRBJ2-1; 13 nucleotides match TRBD2. CDR3 DNA sequence: TGTGCCAGCAGCCGAGGGCGGACTAGCGGGAGCAATGAGCAGTTCTTC. Residues: CASSRGRTSGSNEQFF.